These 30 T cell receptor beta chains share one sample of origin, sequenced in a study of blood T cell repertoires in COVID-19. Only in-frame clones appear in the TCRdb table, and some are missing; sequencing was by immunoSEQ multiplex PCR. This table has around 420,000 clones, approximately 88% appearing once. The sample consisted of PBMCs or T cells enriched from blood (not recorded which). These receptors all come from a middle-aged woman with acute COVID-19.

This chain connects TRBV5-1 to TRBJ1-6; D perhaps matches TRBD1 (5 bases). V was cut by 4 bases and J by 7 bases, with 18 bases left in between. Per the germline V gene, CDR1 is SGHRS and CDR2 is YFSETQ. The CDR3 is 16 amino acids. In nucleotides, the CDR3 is TGCGCCAGCAGCAGTCTCCGGGGGGACGCCAATTCACCCCTCCACTTT. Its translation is CASSSLRGDANSPLHF. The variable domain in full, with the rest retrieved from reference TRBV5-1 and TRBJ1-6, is KAGVTQTPRYLIKTRGQQVTLSCSPISGHRSVSWYQQTPGQGLQFLFEYFSETQRNKGNFPGRFSGRQFSNSRSEMNVSTLELGDSALYLCASSSLRGDANSPLHFGNGTRLTVT.

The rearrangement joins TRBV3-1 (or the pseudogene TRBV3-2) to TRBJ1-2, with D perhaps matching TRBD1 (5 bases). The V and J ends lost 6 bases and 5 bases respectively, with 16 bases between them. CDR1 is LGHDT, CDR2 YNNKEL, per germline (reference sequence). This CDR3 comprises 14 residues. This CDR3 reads CASRVSLQGYGYTF. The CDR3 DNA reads TGTGCCAGCAGAGTAAGCCTTCAGGGATATGGCTACACCTTC.

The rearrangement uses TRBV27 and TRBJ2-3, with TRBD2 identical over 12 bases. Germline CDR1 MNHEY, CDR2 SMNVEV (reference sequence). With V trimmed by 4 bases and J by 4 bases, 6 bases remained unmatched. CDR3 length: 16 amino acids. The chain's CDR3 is CASSSQPSGGADTQYF. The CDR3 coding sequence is TGTGCCAGCAGTTCGCAGCCTAGCGGGGGGGCAGATACGCAGTATTTT.

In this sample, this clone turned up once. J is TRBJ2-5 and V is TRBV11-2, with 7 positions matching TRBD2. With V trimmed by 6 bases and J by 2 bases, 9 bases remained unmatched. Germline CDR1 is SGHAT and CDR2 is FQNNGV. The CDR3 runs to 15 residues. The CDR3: CASSLDGGGQETQYF. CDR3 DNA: TGTGCCAGCAGTTTGGATGGGGGGGGGCAAGAGACCCAGTACTTC.

In DNA form, the CDR3 reads TGTGCCAGCAGCCCGCGGACAGGGGAGGATTCACCCCTCCACTTT. This sequence encodes CASSPRTGEDSPLHF. This chain joins TRBV9 and TRBJ1-6; the match to TRBD1 covers 9 bases. This CDR3 comprises 15 residues. Germline CDR1 SGDLS, CDR2 YYNGEE. V lost 4 bases and J lost 8; bases outside the gene matches: 7.

The CDR3 loop is CASQGAPTEAFF. The CDR3 nucleotides read TGTGCCTCGCAGGGGGCGCCCACTGAAGCTTTCTTT. J is TRBJ1-1 and V is TRBV30, with 8 bases that match TRBD1. This CDR3 has 12 amino acids. The junction had 5 bases not matched to a gene; V was cut back by 7 bases and J by 4 bases. Germline CDR1 is GTSNPN and CDR2 is SVGIG (reference sequence).

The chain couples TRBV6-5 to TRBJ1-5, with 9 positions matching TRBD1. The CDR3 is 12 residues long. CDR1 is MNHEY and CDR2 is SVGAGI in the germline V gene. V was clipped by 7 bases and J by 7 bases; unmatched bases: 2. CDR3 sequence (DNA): TGTGCCAGCATTACAGGGGGCCAGCCCCAGCATTTT. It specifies CASITGGQPQHF.

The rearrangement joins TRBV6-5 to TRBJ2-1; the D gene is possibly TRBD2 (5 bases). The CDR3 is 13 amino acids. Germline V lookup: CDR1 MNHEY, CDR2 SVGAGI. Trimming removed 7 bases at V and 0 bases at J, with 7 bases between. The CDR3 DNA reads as TGTGCCAGCATAGGGAGCTCCTACAATGAGCAGTTCTTC. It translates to CASIGSSYNEQFF.

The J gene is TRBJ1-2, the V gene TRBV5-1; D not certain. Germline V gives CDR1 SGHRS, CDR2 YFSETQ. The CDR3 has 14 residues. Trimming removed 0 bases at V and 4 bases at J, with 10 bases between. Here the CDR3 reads CASSLAQDSYGYTF. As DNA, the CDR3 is TGCGCCAGCAGCTTGGCCCAGGACTCCTATGGCTACACCTTC.

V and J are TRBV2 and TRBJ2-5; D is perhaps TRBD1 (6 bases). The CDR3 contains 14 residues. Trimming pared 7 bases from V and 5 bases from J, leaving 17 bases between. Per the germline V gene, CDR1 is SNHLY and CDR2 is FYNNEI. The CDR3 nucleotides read TGTGCCAGCAACCCCGCCAGGGGATATGAGACCCAGTACTTC. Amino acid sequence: CASNPARGYETQYF.

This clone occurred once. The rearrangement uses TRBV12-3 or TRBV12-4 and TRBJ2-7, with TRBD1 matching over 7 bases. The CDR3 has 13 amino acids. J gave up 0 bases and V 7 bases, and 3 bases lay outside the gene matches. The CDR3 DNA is TGTGCCAGCACCCGGGACAGCTCCTACGAGCAGTACTTC. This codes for CASTRDSSYEQYF.

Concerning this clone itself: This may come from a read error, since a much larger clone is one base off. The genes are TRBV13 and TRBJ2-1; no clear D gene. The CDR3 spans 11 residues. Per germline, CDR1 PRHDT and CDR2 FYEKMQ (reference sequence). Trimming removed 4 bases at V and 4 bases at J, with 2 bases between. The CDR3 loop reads CASSSYNEQFF. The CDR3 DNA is TGTGCCAGCAGCTCGTACAATGAGCAGTTCTTC.

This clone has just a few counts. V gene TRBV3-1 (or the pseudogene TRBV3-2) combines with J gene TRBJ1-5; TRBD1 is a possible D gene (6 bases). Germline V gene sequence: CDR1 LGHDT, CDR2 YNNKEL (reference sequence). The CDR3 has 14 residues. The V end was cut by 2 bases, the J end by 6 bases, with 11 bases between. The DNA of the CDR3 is TGTGCCAGCAGCCAAACAGGGTGGGGTCAGCCCCAGCATTTT. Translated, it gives CASSQTGWGQPQHF.

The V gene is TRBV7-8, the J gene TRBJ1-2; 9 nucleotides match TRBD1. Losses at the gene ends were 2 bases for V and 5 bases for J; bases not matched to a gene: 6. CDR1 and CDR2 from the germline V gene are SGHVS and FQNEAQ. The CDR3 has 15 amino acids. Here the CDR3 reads CASSLSRQGVYGYTF. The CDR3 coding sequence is TGTGCCAGCAGCTTATCCAGACAGGGGGTATATGGCTACACCTTC.

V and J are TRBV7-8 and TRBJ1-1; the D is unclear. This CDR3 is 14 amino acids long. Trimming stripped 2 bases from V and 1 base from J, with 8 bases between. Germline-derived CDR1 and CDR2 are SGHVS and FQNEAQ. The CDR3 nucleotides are TGTGCCAGCAGCTTAAGGAGTTCGAACACTGAAGCTTTCTTT. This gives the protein CASSLRSSNTEAFF.

In DNA, the CDR3 is TGTGCCAGTAGTAAAGGGACAGGGGTTACGAACACTGAAGCTTTCTTT. Protein: CASSKGTGVTNTEAFF. The chain has TRBV19 and TRBJ1-1, with 10 bases that match TRBD1. CDR3 length: 16 residues. Germline CDR1 is LNHDA and CDR2 is SQIVND (reference sequence). Unmatched junction bases numbered 6, after V lost 4 bases and J lost 1 base. Looking up the rest from reference TRBV19 and TRBJ1-1 gives the full variable domain: DGGITQSPKYLFRKEGQNVTLSCEQNLNHDAMYWYRQDPGQGLRLIYYSQIVNDFQKGDIAEGYSVSREKKESFPLTVTSAQKNPTAFYLCASSKGTGVTNTEAFFGQGTRLTVV.

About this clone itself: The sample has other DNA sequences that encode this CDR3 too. In DNA form, the CDR3 reads TGTGCCAGCAGTACCCAGGGACAGCCCCAGCATTTT. Amino acid sequence: CASSTQGQPQHF. The chain links TRBV6-5 to TRBJ1-5; D is perhaps TRBD1 (5 bases). This CDR3 contains 12 residues. Germline CDR1 MNHEY, CDR2 SVGAGI. Trimming removed 5 bases from V and 7 bases from J, with 9 bases in between.

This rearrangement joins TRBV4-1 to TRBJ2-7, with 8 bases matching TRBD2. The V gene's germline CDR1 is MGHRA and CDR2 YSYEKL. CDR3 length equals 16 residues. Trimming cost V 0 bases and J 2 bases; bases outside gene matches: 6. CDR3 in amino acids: CASSQEEVAGPYEQYF. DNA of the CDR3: TGCGCCAGCAGCCAAGAGGAAGTAGCGGGGCCCTACGAGCAGTACTTC.

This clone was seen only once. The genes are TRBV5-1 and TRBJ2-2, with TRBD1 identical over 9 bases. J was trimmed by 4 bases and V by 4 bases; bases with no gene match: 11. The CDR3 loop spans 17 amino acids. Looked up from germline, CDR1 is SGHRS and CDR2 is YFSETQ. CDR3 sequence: CASSLPSGQGGTGELFF. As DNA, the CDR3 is TGCGCCAGCAGCCTACCGTCGGGACAGGGCGGCACCGGGGAGCTGTTTTTT.

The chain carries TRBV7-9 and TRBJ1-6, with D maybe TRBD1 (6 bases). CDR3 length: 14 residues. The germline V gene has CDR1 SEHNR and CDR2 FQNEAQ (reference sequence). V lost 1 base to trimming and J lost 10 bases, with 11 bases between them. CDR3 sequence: CASSLEGEGSPLHF. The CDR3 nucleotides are TGTGCCAGCAGCTTAGAGGGGGAGGGCTCACCCCTCCACTTT.

The DNA of the CDR3 is TGTGCCACCCGTCAGGGGCCGGGGAGGCCCCAGCATTTT. Protein sequence: CATRQGPGRPQHF. The V call is TRBV19, the J call TRBJ1-5; TRBD1 might be the D (6 bases). The V gene lost 10 bases and the J gene lost 9 bases, with 19 bases spanning the gap. The CDR3 extends over 13 amino acids. Germline lookup yields CDR1 LNHDA and CDR2 SQIVND (reference sequence).

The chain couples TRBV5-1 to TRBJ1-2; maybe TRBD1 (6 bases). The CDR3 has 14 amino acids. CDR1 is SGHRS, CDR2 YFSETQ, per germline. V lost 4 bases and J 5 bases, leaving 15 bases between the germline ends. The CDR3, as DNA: TGCGCCAGCAGCCCGGACGTAGGACAGTATGGCTACACCTTC. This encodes CASSPDVGQYGYTF.

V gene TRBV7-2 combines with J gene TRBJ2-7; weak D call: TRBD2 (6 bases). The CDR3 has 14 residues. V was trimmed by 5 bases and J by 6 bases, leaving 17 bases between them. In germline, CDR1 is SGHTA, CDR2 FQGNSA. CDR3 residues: CASSNRDFPSEQYF. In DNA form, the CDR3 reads TGTGCCAGCAGCAACCGGGACTTCCCCTCCGAGCAGTACTTC.

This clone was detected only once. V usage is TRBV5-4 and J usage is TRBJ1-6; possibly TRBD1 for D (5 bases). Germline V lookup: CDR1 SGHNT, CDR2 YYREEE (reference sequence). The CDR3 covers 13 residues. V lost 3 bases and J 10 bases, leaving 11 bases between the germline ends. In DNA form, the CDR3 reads TGTGCCAGCAGCTCGCAGGGTACCTCACCCCTCCACTTT. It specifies CASSSQGTSPLHF.

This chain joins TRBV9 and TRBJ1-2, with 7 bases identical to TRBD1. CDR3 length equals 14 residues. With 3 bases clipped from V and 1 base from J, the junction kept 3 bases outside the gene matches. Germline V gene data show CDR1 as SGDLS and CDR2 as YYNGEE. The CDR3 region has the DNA TGTGCCAGCAGCGCACAGGGGTTTAACTATGGCTACACCTTC. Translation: CASSAQGFNYGYTF.

This chain's CDR3 is CASHRGTEAFF. The DNA for the CDR3 is TGTGCCAGTCACAGGGGGACTGAAGCTTTCTTT. This chain uses TRBV19 with TRBJ1-1; 8 bases are shared with TRBD1. The CDR3 spans 11 residues. CDR1 is LNHDA, CDR2 SQIVND, per germline (reference sequence). Trimming removed 8 bases from V and 5 bases from J; junction bases left unmatched: 1.

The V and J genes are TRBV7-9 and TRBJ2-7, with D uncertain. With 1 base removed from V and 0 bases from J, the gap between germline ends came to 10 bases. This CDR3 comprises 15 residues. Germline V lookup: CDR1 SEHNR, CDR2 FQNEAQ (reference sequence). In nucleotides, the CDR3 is TGTGCCAGCAGCTTAGACCCGGGTTACTCCTACGAGCAGTACTTC. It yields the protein CASSLDPGYSYEQYF.

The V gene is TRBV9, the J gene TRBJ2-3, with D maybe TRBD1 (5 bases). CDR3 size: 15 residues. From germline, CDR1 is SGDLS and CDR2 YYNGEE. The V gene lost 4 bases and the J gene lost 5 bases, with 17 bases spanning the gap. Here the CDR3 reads CASSPDPGMVDTQYF. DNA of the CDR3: TGTGCCAGCAGCCCAGACCCAGGGATGGTAGATACGCAGTATTTT.

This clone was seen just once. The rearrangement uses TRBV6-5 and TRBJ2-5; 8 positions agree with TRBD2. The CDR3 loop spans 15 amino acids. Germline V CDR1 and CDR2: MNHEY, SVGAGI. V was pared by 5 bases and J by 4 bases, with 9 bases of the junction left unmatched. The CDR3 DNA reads TGTGCCAGCAGTATCAACGGGAGGGCACGAGAGACCCAGTACTTC. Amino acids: CASSINGRARETQYF.

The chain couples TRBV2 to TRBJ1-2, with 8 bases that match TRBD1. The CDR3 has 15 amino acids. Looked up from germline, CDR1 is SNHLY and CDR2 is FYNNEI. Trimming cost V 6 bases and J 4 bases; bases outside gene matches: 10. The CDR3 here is CASRRIQGEFYGYTF. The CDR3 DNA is TGTGCCAGCAGGAGAATACAGGGGGAGTTCTATGGCTACACCTTC.